Listed below are T cell receptor beta chains from one sample, sequenced in a study of T-cell reconstitution after alpha-beta-depleted transplantation in children. TCRdb recomputed calls from the PCR reads with MiXCR, one row per CDR3 protein. The data show a few hundred thousand distinct CDR3 sequences, 10% to 15% seen once. The sequencing used PBMCs, mostly from graft donor cells, collected 360 days after TCRalphabeta/CD19-depleted stem cell transplant. These TCRs come from a male patient between 10 and 17 years old who had a stem cell transplant for acute myeloid leukemia, so the T cells may come from the graft donor. Each CDR3 is given with its conserved first and last residue. A D gene is named only where the DNA matches it firmly. Size is stated for part of the rows, as once, few or many counts, or as a class when the clone is expanded.

>few|.|TRBV29-1|TRBJ1-3
CSVGRGAHGNTIYF
>few|TRBD1|TRBV7-2|TRBJ2-3
CASSLQGARFTDTQYF
>few|TRBD2|TRBV18|TRBJ2-5
CASSPGLAPPGETQYF
>few|.|TRBV6-2/TRBV6-3|TRBJ2-7
CASSPPWYEQYF
>few|TRBD2|TRBV20-1|TRBJ2-7
CSAGGRLATSYEQYF
>few|.|TRBV7-3|TRBJ2-5
CASSLRSGETQYF
>.|.|TRBV7-7|TRBJ2-2
CASSPIGGVPAWGNTGELFF
>few|.|TRBV7-9|TRBJ2-1
CASSPTWGEQFF
>few|TRBD2|TRBV12-3/TRBV12-4|TRBJ2-1
CASIWTSGSDEQFF
>many|TRBD2|TRBV15|TRBJ2-1
CAIGASGRKHYNEQFF
>many|.|TRBV20-1|TRBJ2-2
CSARKLGTGELFF
>.|.|TRBV7-9|TRBJ1-2
CASSTSGYTF
>few|.|TRBV21-1|TRBJ2-3
CASSKGGYSPTPSTDTQYF